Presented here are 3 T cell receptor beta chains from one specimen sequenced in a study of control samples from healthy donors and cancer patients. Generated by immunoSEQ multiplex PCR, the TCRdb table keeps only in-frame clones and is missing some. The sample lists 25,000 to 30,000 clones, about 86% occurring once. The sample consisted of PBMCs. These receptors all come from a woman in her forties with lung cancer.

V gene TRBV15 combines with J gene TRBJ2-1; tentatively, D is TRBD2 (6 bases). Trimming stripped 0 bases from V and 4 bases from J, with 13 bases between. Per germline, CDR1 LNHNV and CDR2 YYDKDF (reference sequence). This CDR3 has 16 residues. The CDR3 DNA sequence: TGTGCCACCAGCAGAGAATGGCGGGGCGGGTACAATGAGCAGTTCTTC. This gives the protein CATSREWRGGYNEQFF.

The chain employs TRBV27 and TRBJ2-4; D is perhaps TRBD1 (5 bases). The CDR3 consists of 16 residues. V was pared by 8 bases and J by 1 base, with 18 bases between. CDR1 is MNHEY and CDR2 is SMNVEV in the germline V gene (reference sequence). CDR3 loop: CASPLAREGAKNIQYF. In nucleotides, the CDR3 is TGTGCCAGCCCCTTAGCCAGGGAAGGGGCCAAAAACATTCAGTACTTC.

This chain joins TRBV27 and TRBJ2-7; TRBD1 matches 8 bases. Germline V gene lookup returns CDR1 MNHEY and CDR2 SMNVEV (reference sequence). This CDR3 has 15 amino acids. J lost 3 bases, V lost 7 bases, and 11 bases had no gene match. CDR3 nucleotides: TGTGCCAGCAAACGGCAGGGGGCTTCGGACTACGAGCAGTACTTC. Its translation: CASKRQGASDYEQYF.